This TCR beta chain was sequenced for a study of T cells in Graves' hyperthyroidism and ophthalmopathy. Using RNA transcripts as the source, TCR beta CDR3 regions were amplified. A first-round RT-PCR of the TCR CDR3 used the HTBI primer set. TCRdb fed the multiplex PCR reads into MiXCR, producing one record per CDR3 protein. The sample includes around 520,000 distinct CDR3 sequences, around 15% seen only once; the top ten take approximately 13%. V was cut by 5 bases and J by 6 bases, with 14 bases left in between. The CDR3 totals 14 residues. Germline CDR1 is LNHNV and CDR2 is YYDKDF (reference sequence). This clonotype showed up just a few times. Antigen: not known. Stable disease denoted Graves' hyperthyroidism without ophthalmopathy progression within 18 months. From roughly 9.2 ml of fresh peripheral blood, PBMCs were isolated. Study results and caveats: Most clonotypes expanded in the thyroid (above 0.001) were also present in blood.

The sequenced sample consisted of blood. The chain couples TRBV15 to TRBJ1-5, with TRBD1 as a possible D gene (6 bases). The sequence was obtained from a woman in her 40s with Graves' hyperthyroidism. The CDR3 reads CATSEINRAQPQHF. CDR3 DNA sequence: TGTGCCACCAGCGAAATCAACAGGGCTCAGCCCCAGCATTTT. The full variable domain, in which reference TRBV15 and TRBJ1-5 provide the parts outside the CDR3, is DAMVIQNPRYQVTQFGKPVTLSCSQTLNHNVMYWYQQKSSQAPKLLFHYYDKDFNNEADTPDNFQSRRPNTSFCFLDIRSPGLGDTAMYLCATSEINRAQPQHFGDGTRLSIL.